This T cell receptor beta chain came from a study of blood T cell repertoires in COVID-19. The overall study: COVID-19 samples, acute and convalescent, were from the United States, Italy and Spain.

The data were produced by immunoSEQ multiplex PCR, yet TCRdb's version contains in-frame clones alone and is incomplete. The sample has about 73,000 clones, 75% to 85% seen once. With V trimmed by 5 bases and J by 1 base, 12 bases remained unmatched. CDR1 is MNHNY, CDR2 SVGAGI, per germline (reference sequence). The CDR3 sequence is 17 residues long. V and J are TRBV6-6 and TRBJ1-2, with TRBD1 identical over 8 bases. Sequenced sample: peripheral blood. The TCR sequence derives from a woman between 55 and 75 years old with acute or convalescent COVID-19. CDR3 region: CASSLRTGRLGNYGYTF. Written as DNA, the CDR3 is TGTGCCAGCAGTCTTCGGACAGGGCGCTTGGGTAACTATGGCTACACCTTC.